One sample yielded the 20 T cell receptor beta chains listed below, sequenced in a study of OX40 agonist ivuxolimab in advanced cancers. Some clones are missing from TCRdb's copy, which holds only in-frame ones; the method was immunoSEQ multiplex PCR. The sample holds 37,000 or so clones, approximately 80% seen once. Here the sequenced sample was CD4+ or CD8+ T cells sorted from blood, taken in a trial of the OX40 agonist ivuxolimab. These TCRs come from an adult with an advanced solid tumor such as melanoma, head and neck, liver or kidney cancer.

V is TRBV27 and J is TRBJ1-5; D is undetermined. Trimming took off 8 bases at V and 5 bases at J, with 10 bases between the two ends. CDR1 is MNHEY and CDR2 is SMNVEV in the germline V gene (reference sequence). This CDR3 contains 12 residues. The DNA for the CDR3 is TGTGCCAGCTCGGACGGTGATCAGCCCCAGCATTTT. Encoded protein: CASSDGDQPQHF.

This chain uses TRBV9 with TRBJ1-3; D is possibly TRBD1 (5 bases). CDR1 is SGDLS and CDR2 is YYNGEE in the germline V gene. V was cut by 4 bases and J by 0 bases, with 11 bases left in between. This CDR3 has 15 amino acids. CDR3 loop: CASSTRGGSGNTIYF. The DNA for the CDR3 is TGTGCCAGCAGCACGAGGGGAGGCTCTGGAAACACCATATATTTT.

V usage is TRBV19 and J usage is TRBJ2-5; 14 nucleotides match TRBD2. Germline values: CDR1 LNHDA, CDR2 SQIVND (reference sequence). The CDR3 runs to 18 residues. Losses at the gene ends were 5 bases for V and 1 base for J; bases not matched to a gene: 9. This CDR3 is CASSPRTSGRWGQETQYF. The CDR3 DNA sequence: TGTGCCAGTAGTCCCCGGACTAGCGGGAGGTGGGGCCAAGAGACCCAGTACTTC.

The chain joins TRBV5-1 to TRBJ1-3, with TRBD1 identical over 7 bases. The CDR3 consists of 13 residues. The V and J ends lost 2 bases and 6 bases, in that order; junction bases with no gene match: 2. Germline CDR1 SGHRS, CDR2 YFSETQ. For the CDR3, the DNA is TGCGCCAGCAGCTTAACAGGGGAAAACACCATATATTTT. Protein product: CASSLTGENTIYF.

The chain uses TRBV5-1 and TRBJ2-2; TRBD1 matches at 7 bases. Losses at the gene ends were 5 bases for V and 7 bases for J; bases not matched to a gene: 8. CDR3 length: 14 amino acids. CDR1 is SGHRS and CDR2 is YFSETQ in the germline V gene. The CDR3 loop reads CASRLTGLGGELFF. CDR3 sequence (DNA): TGCGCCAGCAGATTGACAGGGCTGGGCGGGGAGCTGTTTTTT. Complete variable domain (other parts from reference TRBV5-1 and TRBJ2-2): KAGVTQTPRYLIKTRGQQVTLSCSPISGHRSVSWYQQTPGQGLQFLFEYFSETQRNKGNFPGRFSGRQFSNSRSEMNVSTLELGDSALYLCASRLTGLGGELFFGEGSRLTVL.

This clone was seen only a few times. CDR3 sequence (DNA): TGCGCCAGCAGCTCCTGGACAGAAGTCAATTCACCCCTCCACTTT. It encodes CASSSWTEVNSPLHF. The chain recombines TRBV4-1 with TRBJ1-6, with D perhaps TRBD1 (6 bases). Trimming took off 5 bases at V and 7 bases at J, with 15 bases between the two ends. The CDR3 is made up of 15 amino acids. CDR1 and CDR2 from the germline V gene are MGHRA and YSYEKL.

V gene TRBV7-2 combines with J gene TRBJ1-6; D remains unclear. Germline V gives CDR1 SGHTA, CDR2 FQGNSA. The CDR3 spans 16 residues. V lost 5 bases and J 9 bases, leaving 20 bases between the germline ends. The CDR3: CASSPGERTWSSPLHF. The CDR3 DNA reads as TGTGCCAGCAGCCCCGGAGAGAGGACGTGGAGTTCACCCCTCCACTTT. The variable domain in full, completed from reference TRBV7-2 and TRBJ1-6, reads GAGVSQSPSNKVTEKGKDVELRCDPISGHTALYWYRQSLGQGLEFLIYFQGNSAPDKSGLPSDRFSAERTGGSVSTLTIQRTQQEDSAVYLCASSPGERTWSSPLHFGNGTRLTVT.

The chain couples TRBV5-1 to TRBJ2-2; D may be TRBD1 (6 bases). Trimming removed 1 base from V and 2 bases from J, with 9 bases in between. CDR1 is SGHRS, CDR2 YFSETQ, per germline. CDR3 length: 15 residues. The CDR3 nucleotides are TGCGCCAGCAGCTTGTCTGGGGGCAACACCGGGGAGCTGTTTTTT. It is translated as CASSLSGGNTGELFF.

V usage is TRBV18 and J usage is TRBJ2-5; a weak D match, TRBD2 (5 bases). Looked up from germline, CDR1 is KGHSH and CDR2 is LQKENI. The germline V and J ends were trimmed by 5 bases and 1 base, with 8 bases remaining between them. The CDR3 consists of 13 residues. This chain's CDR3 is CASSISGQETQYF. The CDR3 coding sequence is TGTGCCAGCTCAATAAGCGGCCAAGAGACCCAGTACTTC.

V gene TRBV5-4 combines with J gene TRBJ1-2; D gene ambiguous. Germline CDR1 reads SGHNT; CDR2 reads YYREEE (reference sequence). With 1 base removed from V and 1 base from J, the gap between germline ends came to 5 bases. There are 13 residues in the CDR3. The CDR3 is CASSLQNNYGYTF. The CDR3 DNA sequence: TGTGCCAGCAGCTTGCAGAATAACTATGGCTACACCTTC.

V gene TRBV5-1 combines with J gene TRBJ2-5; D is perhaps TRBD1 (6 bases). Germline-derived CDR1 and CDR2 are SGHRS and YFSETQ. The CDR3 runs 15 residues. V was pared by 0 bases and J by 1 base, with 10 bases between. The CDR3 region is CASSLVGGPQETQYF. The CDR3 bases are TGCGCCAGCAGCTTGGTTGGGGGCCCCCAAGAGACCCAGTACTTC. The full variable domain, rest sourced from reference TRBV5-1 and TRBJ2-5, is KAGVTQTPRYLIKTRGQQVTLSCSPISGHRSVSWYQQTPGQGLQFLFEYFSETQRNKGNFPGRFSGRQFSNSRSEMNVSTLELGDSALYLCASSLVGGPQETQYFGPGTRLLVL.

V usage is TRBV29-1 and J usage is TRBJ2-1; a weak D match, TRBD2 (6 bases). Looked up from germline, CDR1 is SQVTM and CDR2 is ANQGSEA. V dropped 1 base and J dropped 2 bases, with 15 bases sitting between them. CDR3 length: 16 residues. The CDR3 spells CSVEGALARTYNEQFF. CDR3 DNA sequence: TGCAGCGTTGAAGGGGCGCTAGCGCGAACCTACAATGAGCAGTTCTTC.

The chain couples TRBV2 to TRBJ1-4, with 7 nucleotides matching TRBD1. Losses at the gene ends were 6 bases for V and 6 bases for J; bases not matched to a gene: 13. In germline, CDR1 is SNHLY, CDR2 FYNNEI. The CDR3 has 16 residues. This chain's CDR3 is CASRGFTGARDEKLFF. The CDR3 DNA follows: TGTGCCAGCAGAGGGTTTACAGGGGCTAGGGATGAAAAACTGTTTTTT.

This chain links TRBV7-9 with TRBJ1-5; D ambiguous. This CDR3 region has 13 residues. V was cut by 1 base and J by 4 bases, with 5 bases left in between. Germline CDR1 reads SEHNR; CDR2 reads FQNEAQ (reference sequence). For the CDR3, the DNA is TGTGCCAGCAGCTTAGGGCAGAATCAGCCCCAGCATTTT. The encoded protein is CASSLGQNQPQHF.

The J gene is TRBJ2-7, the V gene TRBV7-9; 8 positions match TRBD2. This CDR3 spans 15 amino acids. With 0 bases clipped from V and 2 bases from J, the junction kept 3 bases outside the gene matches. Germline V gene lookup returns CDR1 SEHNR and CDR2 FQNEAQ (reference sequence). The CDR3 nucleotides read TGTGCCAGCAGCTTAGCTGGGACTAGTGCCTACGAGCAGTACTTC. It yields the protein CASSLAGTSAYEQYF.

The J gene is TRBJ2-1, the V gene TRBV10-1; no reliable D call. CDR1 and CDR2 from the germline V gene are WNHNN and SYGVQD (reference sequence). The ends were cut back, 8 bases at V and 0 bases at J, with 11 bases in the middle. CDR3 length equals 14 residues. In DNA, the CDR3 is TGCGCCAGCGGAACACATAACTCCTACAATGAGCAGTTCTTC. It codes for CASGTHNSYNEQFF.

This clone was seen a single time. The chain carries TRBV4-1 and TRBJ1-2; possible D gene TRBD1, 6 bases. Germline CDR1 MGHRA, CDR2 YSYEKL. Trimming stripped 1 base from V and 5 bases from J, with 20 bases between. The CDR3 extends over 17 amino acids. The CDR3 reads CASSQGLRGAPLYGYTF. The CDR3 bases are TGCGCCAGCAGCCAAGGGCTTCGGGGGGCCCCTTTATATGGCTACACCTTC.

This chain connects TRBV28 to TRBJ1-6, with 9 bases fitting TRBD1. The CDR3 contains 15 residues. CDR1 and CDR2 (germline): MDHEN, SYDVKM. The V and J ends lost 5 bases and 8 bases, in that order; junction bases with no gene match: 7. The CDR3, as DNA: TGTGCCAGCAGTCTGTTGGGGACAGGGCATTCACCCCTCCACTTT. It translates to CASSLLGTGHSPLHF.

The rearrangement links TRBV7-3 to TRBJ2-1; 9 bases line up with TRBD2. The germline V gene encodes CDR1 SGHTA and CDR2 FQGTGA. The CDR3 is 14 amino acids. V was pared by 0 bases and J by 8 bases, with 2 bases of the junction left unmatched. The CDR3 spells CASSLTSGSHEQFF. The CDR3 DNA sequence: TGTGCCAGCAGCTTAACTAGCGGGAGTCATGAGCAGTTCTTC. Full variable domain (rest looked up from reference TRBV7-3 and TRBJ2-1): GAGVSQTPSNKVTEKGKYVELRCDPISGHTALYWYRQSLGQGPEFLIYFQGTGAADDSGLPNDRFFAVRPEGSVSTLKIQRTERGDSAVYLCASSLTSGSHEQFFGPGTRLTVL.

As concerns this clone: One junction end disagrees with the germline gene, perhaps due to a read error. CDR3 sequence: CASSRSSDEQYF. CDR3 in DNA: TGTGCCAGCAGCCGAAGCTCCGACGAGCAGTACTTC. The rearrangement joins TRBV5-4 to TRBJ2-7; D gene unclear. The germline V gene has CDR1 SGHNT and CDR2 YYREEE (reference sequence). CDR3 length: 12 residues.